These T cell receptor beta chains were read from a single sample in a study of shared T cell receptors in the human thymus. Some clones are missing from TCRdb's copy, which holds only in-frame ones; the method was immunoSEQ multiplex PCR. Counted here are 550,000 to 800,000 clones, 80% to 90% occurring once; the ten biggest clones make up around 0.0099%. A further study also used this sample, focusing on human thymus T cells.

What was sequenced was thymocytes. The receptors come from a girl under three years old with a congenital heart defect. The CDR3 runs from the conserved cysteine through the conserved F or W. A D gene is named only where the DNA matches it firmly. Clone size is given for some rows only: seen once, a few or many times, or a class if the clone is expanded.

>.|TRBD1|TRBV11-2|TRBJ2-2
CASNQGVGTGELFF
TGTGCCAGCAACCAGGGGGTGGGCACCGGGGAGCTGTTTTTT
>.|.|TRBV11-2|TRBJ1-2
CASSYNPSGPHGGNYGYTF
TGTGCCAGCAGCTACAATCCTTCGGGACCGCATGGGGGGAACTATGGCTACACCTTC
>.|.|TRBV11-2|TRBJ1-1
CAIGRAGGTEAFF
TGTGCCATTGGTCGGGCGGGGGGGACTGAAGCTTTCTTT
>.|.|TRBV6-5|TRBJ1-2
CASSPYGQGNYGYTF
TGTGCCAGCAGTCCTTATGGGCAGGGGAACTATGGCTACACCTTC
>.|.|TRBV14|TRBJ1-5
CASSQGQGESQHF
TGTGCCAGCAGCCAGGGGCAGGGCGAGTCCCAGCATTTT
>.|.|TRBV11-2|TRBJ2-5
CASSDKRRETQYF
TGTGCCAGCAGCGATAAGCGAAGAGAGACCCAGTACTTC
>.|.|TRBV4-1|TRBJ2-7
CASSQVPEGEGYEQYF
TGCGCCAGCAGCCAAGTCCCCGAGGGGGAAGGCTACGAGCAGTACTTC
>.|TRBD1|TRBV29-1|TRBJ2-2
CSVESTGVRTGELFF
TGCAGCGTTGAGTCGACAGGGGTACGCACCGGGGAGCTGTTTTTT
>.|TRBD2|TRBV5-6|TRBJ2-7
CASSSRLAGRYEQYF
TGTGCCAGCAGCTCCCGACTAGCGGGGCGCTACGAGCAGTACTTC
>few|.|TRBV4-1|TRBJ1-5
CASSQFGGQPQHF
TGCGCCAGCAGCCAATTCGGGGGTCAGCCCCAGCATTTT
>.|.|TRBV6-5|TRBJ2-7
CASSTGMNQYEQYF
TGTGCCAGCAGTACAGGGATGAACCAGTACGAGCAGTACTTC
>.|.|TRBV27|TRBJ2-3
CASSPMSGTDTQYF
TGTGCCAGCAGCCCAATGTCAGGGACAGATACGCAGTATTTT
>.|.|TRBV6-5|TRBJ1-1
CASSYSRTEAFF
TGTGCCAGCAGTTACTCTCGGACTGAAGCTTTCTTT
>.|TRBD1|TRBV5-5|TRBJ2-2
CASSLIKGAPGGELFF
TGTGCCAGCAGCTTGATTAAGGGGGCGCCGGGCGGGGAGCTGTTTTTT
>.|.|TRBV11-2|TRBJ1-2
CASSLGSQGPPRGYTF
TGTGCCAGCAGCTTAGGTTCACAGGGCCCCCCTCGAGGCTACACCTTC
>.|TRBD2|TRBV4-1|TRBJ2-7
CASSQDFRGGTYEQYF
TGCGCCAGCAGCCAAGATTTTCGGGGGGGAACCTACGAGCAGTACTTC
>.|TRBD1|TRBV7-2|TRBJ2-4
CASSRSRDRADQAKNIQYF
TGTGCCAGCAGTCGATCCCGGGACAGGGCGGATCAAGCCAAAAACATTCAGTACTTC
>.|.|TRBV20-1|TRBJ1-2
CSASQGDGYTF
TGCAGTGCTAGTCAGGGTGATGGCTACACCTTC
>.|TRBD1|TRBV27|TRBJ1-5
CASSFAWDRGQRHSNQPQHF
TGTGCCAGCAGTTTTGCGTGGGACAGGGGGCAGAGGCATAGCAATCAGCCCCAGCATTTT
>.|.|TRBV5-5|TRBJ1-2
CASSLWVFSEFFNYGYTF
TGTGCCAGCAGCTTGTGGGTTTTCTCGGAGTTCTTTAACTATGGCTACACCTTC
>once|.|TRBV11-2|TRBJ1-6
CASSLASHVPGKTSPLHF
TGTGCCAGCAGCTTAGCTTCGCACGTTCCGGGGAAAACTTCACCCCTCCACTTT
>few|.|TRBV5-1|TRBJ1-2
CASSLGDKGSYTF
TGCGCCAGCAGCTTGGGGGACAAGGGAAGCTACACCTTC
>few|TRBD1|TRBV12-5|TRBJ1-2
CASGLGRDSYGYTF
TGTGCTAGTGGTTTGGGTAGGGACAGCTATGGCTACACCTTC
>.|TRBD1|TRBV28|TRBJ1-3
CASRYRGTSSGNTIYF
TGTGCCAGCAGGTACAGGGGGACTTCCTCTGGAAACACCATATATTTT
>.|.|TRBV27|TRBJ2-5
CASSLFGPDIQETQYF
TGTGCCAGCAGTTTATTCGGTCCGGACATACAAGAGACCCAGTACTTC
>.|.|TRBV29-1|TRBJ2-5
CSVEDGQLQETQYF
TGCAGCGTTGAAGATGGACAGCTACAAGAGACCCAGTACTTC
>.|TRBD2|TRBV5-1|TRBJ2-3
CASSLRLAGFHRHTDTQYF
TGCGCCAGCAGCTTAAGGCTAGCGGGGTTCCACAGGCACACAGATACGCAGTATTTT
>.|TRBD2|TRBV28|TRBJ2-5
CASSLYQGGEDRTSAGGETQYF
TGTGCCAGCAGTTTATACCAGGGAGGGGAGGACCGCACCTCGGCCGGGGGAGAGACCCAGTACTTC
>.|TRBD1|TRBV6-1|TRBJ2-7
CASKNDRGHLYEQYF
TGTGCCAGCAAAAATGACAGGGGTCACCTATACGAGCAGTACTTC
>.|.|TRBV5-6|TRBJ1-5
CASSLRWSHQPQHF
TGTGCCAGCAGCTTGAGGTGGAGTCATCAGCCCCAGCATTTT
>.|.|TRBV19|TRBJ1-5
CASSIFGPDQPQHF
TGTGCCAGTAGTATATTTGGTCCGGATCAGCCCCAGCATTTT
>.|TRBD1|TRBV12-5|TRBJ2-3
CASRHRGQDTQYF
TGTGCTAGCCGACACAGGGGGCAAGATACGCAGTATTTT
>.|TRBD1|TRBV7-6|TRBJ2-1
CASSHDRDRKEQFF
TGTGCCAGCAGCCACGACCGGGACAGAAAAGAGCAGTTCTTC
>.|.|TRBV19|TRBJ2-5
CASKGGVETQYF
TGTGCCAGTAAAGGGGGAGTAGAGACCCAGTACTTC
>few|TRBD1|TRBV4-3|TRBJ1-1
CASSQKQGAAFF
TGCGCCAGCAGCCAAAAACAGGGGGCAGCTTTCTTT
>.|TRBD1|TRBV28|TRBJ1-3
CASSLRGQGGGNTIYF
TGTGCCAGCAGTTTAAGGGGGCAGGGAGGTGGAAACACCATATATTTT
>.|TRBD1|TRBV4-1|TRBJ1-5
CASSQRFSGTGFNQPQHF
TGCGCCAGCAGCCAACGATTTTCCGGGACAGGTTTCAATCAGCCCCAGCATTTT
>few|TRBD2|TRBV5-1|TRBJ2-7
CASSLGPGGDEQYF
TGCGCCAGCAGCTTGGGGCCGGGAGGCGACGAGCAGTACTTC
>.|TRBD1|TRBV27|TRBJ1-5
CASSLTLQGQPQHF
TGTGCCAGCAGTTTAACCCTACAGGGGCAGCCCCAGCATTTT
>.|TRBD1|TRBV28|TRBJ2-7
CASRLDRGSYEQYF
TGTGCCAGCAGACTTGACAGGGGAAGCTACGAGCAGTACTTC
>.|.|TRBV7-3|TRBJ2-3
CASSRPGGGGTGTDTQYF
TGTGCCAGCAGCCGACCGGGGGGCGGGGGTACGGGCACAGATACGCAGTATTTT
>.|TRBD1|TRBV6-1|TRBJ2-7
CASSGDRDYEQYF
TGTGCCAGCAGTGGGGACAGGGACTACGAGCAGTACTTC
>.|.|TRBV7-9|TRBJ1-2
CASSSETANYGYTF
TGTGCCAGCAGCTCCGAGACAGCCAACTATGGCTACACCTTC
>.|TRBD1|TRBV9|TRBJ2-3
CASSVATGANGTSTDTQYF
TGTGCCAGCAGCGTAGCCACAGGGGCAAACGGAACCAGCACAGATACGCAGTATTTT
>.|.|TRBV11-2|TRBJ1-1
CASSLIVDSLNTEAFF
TGTGCCAGCAGCTTAATAGTGGACAGCTTGAACACTGAAGCTTTCTTT
>.|.|TRBV5-1|TRBJ1-6
CASSFAGNYNSPLHF
TGCGCCAGCAGCTTCGCAGGCAACTATAATTCACCCCTCCACTTT
>.|.|TRBV5-1|TRBJ2-3
CASSLRGGQRTDTQYF
TGCGCCAGCAGCTTGAGGGGGGGGCAACGCACAGATACGCAGTATTTT
>.|.|TRBV18|TRBJ2-3
CASSPPLRQNRPDTQYF
TGTGCCAGCTCACCACCGTTAAGACAGAATCGACCAGATACGCAGTATTTT
>.|.|TRBV15|TRBJ1-6
CATSKGLTNNSPLHF
TGTGCCACCAGCAAGGGACTGACGAATAATTCACCCCTCCACTTT
>.|.|TRBV28|TRBJ2-7
CASSLSSRIEQYF
TGTGCCAGCAGTTTATCCTCCCGTATCGAGCAGTACTTC
>.|.|TRBV4-1|TRBJ2-1
CASSRGDRDNEQFF
TGCGCCAGCAGCAGGGGGGACAGAGACAATGAGCAGTTCTTC
>.|.|TRBV12-5|TRBJ1-1
CASSSEAFF
TGTGCTAGTAGTTCAGAAGCTTTCTTT
>.|TRBD2|TRBV28|TRBJ2-1
CASSPPGRDWDEQFF
TGTGCCAGCAGCCCCCCGGGGAGGGACTGGGATGAGCAGTTCTTC
>.|TRBD2|TRBV7-3|TRBJ2-1
CASSAIGRGYLNEQFF
TGTGCCAGCAGCGCCATAGGGCGGGGGTATCTCAATGAGCAGTTCTTC